A selection of T cell receptor beta chains follows, all from one sample in a study of early T cells in non-severe SARS-CoV-2 infection. TCRdb ran MiXCR on the 5' RACE reads and lists one entry per CDR3 protein. The sample holds about 80,000 distinct CDR3 sequences, 5% seen once. Sequenced here: whole blood, sampled at baseline. Receptors were obtained from an adult who was a healthcare worker with PCR-confirmed SARS-CoV-2 infection or an uninfected control (not recorded which). Each CDR3 is given with its conserved first and last residue. D genes are given only for firm matches. Not every row has a clone size; where given, it reads once, few, many or a size class.

abundance	v_gene	d_gene	j_gene	CDR3aa	CDR3nt
many	TRBV24-1	NA	TRBJ2-5	CATRGAYQETQYF	TGTGCCACCAGGGGGGCGTACCAAGAGACCCAGTACTTC
many	TRBV7-2	TRBD1	TRBJ1-2	CASSPTGGYGYTF	TGTGCCAGCAGCCCTACAGGGGGATATGGCTACACCTTC
few	TRBV4-1	NA	TRBJ1-5	CASSQVSGRNQPQHF	TGCGCCAGCAGCCAAGTATCGGGGCGCAATCAGCCCCAGCATTTT
many	TRBV11-2	NA	TRBJ2-3	CASSISGPSTDTQYF	TGTGCCAGCAGCATAAGCGGGCCGAGCACAGATACGCAGTATTTT
many	TRBV7-3	NA	TRBJ2-1	CASSLGSTSYNEQFF	TGTGCCAGCAGCTTGGGAAGCACCTCCTACAATGAGCAGTTCTTC
many	TRBV5-6	TRBD2	TRBJ2-1	CASSWGTSGVSSYNEQFF	TGTGCCAGCAGCTGGGGGACTAGCGGAGTTAGCTCCTACAATGAGCAGTTCTTC
few	TRBV29-1	NA	TRBJ1-1	CSVESSSTEAFF	TGCAGCGTTGAAAGTTCCTCCACTGAAGCTTTCTTT
many	TRBV25-1	NA	TRBJ2-1	CASSEYGQDEQFF	TGTGCCAGCAGTGAATATGGCCAGGATGAGCAGTTCTTC
many	TRBV12-3/TRBV12-4	NA	TRBJ1-6	CASSPQRHDSPLHF	TGTGCCAGCAGCCCCCAGAGGCATGATTCACCCCTCCACTTT
NA	TRBV7-8	NA	TRBJ1-1	CASSLVVGAVTEAFF	TGTGCCAGCAGCTTAGTCGTAGGGGCGGTCACTGAAGCTTTCTTT
few	TRBV28	NA	TRBJ2-3	CASSLFGEGFGTDTQYF	TGTGCCAGCAGTTTATTCGGTGAGGGGTTCGGCACAGATACGCAGTATTTT
many	TRBV6-6	NA	TRBJ1-4	CASTPTPNEKLFF	TGTGCCAGCACCCCGACCCCTAATGAAAAACTGTTTTTT
many	TRBV6-1	NA	TRBJ1-5	CASMEGRISNQPQHF	TGTGCCAGCATGGAGGGCAGGATTAGCAATCAGCCCCAGCATTTT
many	TRBV13	TRBD2	TRBJ2-3	CASSSKRDGAGQYF	TGTGCCAGCAGCTCAAAACGGGACGGAGCGGGACAGTATTTT
few	TRBV27	NA	TRBJ1-4	CASGFPGEKLFF	TGTGCCAGCGGCTTTCCCGGGGAAAAACTGTTTTTT
NA	TRBV12-5	NA	TRBJ2-7	CASGLGRGYEQYF	TGTGCTAGTGGTTTGGGGAGGGGGTACGAGCAGTACTTC
few	TRBV10-3	NA	TRBJ2-5	CAISGAAETQYF	TGTGCCATCAGTGGGGCGGCAGAGACCCAGTACTTC
few	TRBV7-9	NA	TRBJ2-1	CASSLGGPSGEQFF	TGTGCCAGCAGCTTGGGGGGCCCCTCAGGTGAGCAGTTCTTC
many	TRBV29-1	NA	TRBJ2-1	CSVSGGTAYNEQFF	TGCAGCGTATCCGGTGGGACTGCCTACAATGAGCAGTTCTTC
many	TRBV29-1	NA	TRBJ2-7	CSVVRPGNEQYF	TGCAGCGTTGTTCGACCAGGAAACGAGCAGTACTTC
few	TRBV7-7	TRBD2	TRBJ2-5	CASSFSGGEETQYF	TGTGCCAGCAGCTTTAGCGGGGGGGAAGAGACCCAGTACTTC
NA	TRBV2	TRBD2	TRBJ2-5	CASSVLVTSEETQYF	TGTGCCAGCAGTGTGTTAGTGACTAGCGAAGAGACCCAGTACTTC
NA	TRBV6-5	NA	TRBJ2-5	CASSYRVQETQYF	TGTGCCAGCAGCTACAGGGTACAAGAGACCCAGTACTTC
NA	TRBV29-1	TRBD2	TRBJ2-1	CSAGTSGINEQFF	TGCAGCGCCGGGACTAGCGGGATAAATGAGCAGTTCTTC
few	TRBV5-1	NA	TRBJ1-1	CASSLEGNTEAFF	TGCGCCAGCAGCTTGGAAGGGAACACTGAAGCTTTCTTT
NA	TRBV6-4	TRBD1	TRBJ2-3	CASSSKDRGLADTQYF	TGTGCCAGCAGCAGTAAGGACAGGGGCCTTGCAGATACGCAGTATTTT
few	TRBV6-1	NA	TRBJ2-7	CASTATSYHYEQYF	TGTGCCAGCACCGCGACTAGTTACCACTACGAGCAGTACTTC
many	TRBV7-9	TRBD1	TRBJ2-1	CASSLTSTDRAYNEQFF	TGTGCCAGCAGCTTAACCTCGACTGACAGGGCCTACAATGAGCAGTTCTTC
many	TRBV7-7	NA	TRBJ2-5	CASSSRAAETQYF	TGTGCCAGCAGCTCACGGGCGGCTGAGACCCAGTACTTC